The present TCR beta chain was sequenced within a study of tumor and adjacent non-tumor tissue in lung cancer. Points from the study as a whole: Top 100 clones took a larger repertoire share in normal lung. Compared with tumor, normal lung showed significantly lower TCR diversity.

The CDR3 runs to 13 residues. The library came from three nested PCR rounds adapted from ARM-PCR protocols. TCRdb re-called the multiplex PCR reads with MiXCR, one entry per CDR3 protein. The data contain approximately 100,000 distinct CDR3 sequences, around 75% of them seen just once; the ten biggest clones take up approximately 35%. Points on this clonotype: The target antigen is unknown. At one end the junction does not follow the germline gene, possibly because of a read error.

The template was RNA from unsorted bulk tissue. The specimen was lung tumor tissue. This sequence originates from a woman aged 60-75 years with non-small cell lung cancer. The V and J genes are TRBV12-3 or TRBV12-4 and TRBJ2-5; no reliable D call. CDR3 sequence: CACSLGLKEAHYF. CDR3 nucleotide sequence: TGTGCCTGCAGTTTAGGGCTGAAAGAGGCCCACTACTTC.